This T cell receptor beta chain is drawn from a study of cytomegalovirus exposure and HLA in healthy donors. Findings and caveats of the study: Using the classifier, cytomegalovirus status was reportedly diagnosed with high specificity and sensitivity. In a later analysis, across HLA loci, associated TCR counts were highest for DRB1, lowest for HLA-C. Later analysis associated a missense DCLRE1C variant with TCR beta V- and J-gene trimming.

Details on this clone: What it binds is not known.

PCR employed 60 Vbeta and 13 Jbeta primers. Sequencing used immunoSEQ multiplex PCR; TCRdb keeps in-frame clones, though not all of them. The table records around 160,000 clones, 75% to 90% of them present only once. The junction had 6 bases not matched to a gene; V was cut back by 5 bases and J by 0 bases. The CDR3 is 15 amino acids. From germline, CDR1 is SEHNR and CDR2 FQNEAQ (reference sequence). The sequenced material came from PBMCs. The origin of this receptor is a man aged 18 to 30 in good health and CMV-seropositive. The rearrangement uses TRBV7-9 and TRBJ1-1, with 7 bases identical to TRBD1. CDR3 bases: TGTGCCAGCAGCCTTCAGGGACAGATGAACACTGAAGCTTTCTTT. Translation gives CASSLQGQMNTEAFF. Based on the CDR3 plus reference TRBV7-9 and TRBJ1-1, the full variable domain is DTGVSQNPRHKITKRGQNVTFRCDPISEHNRLYWYRQTLGQGPEFLTYFQNEAQLEKSRLLSDRFSAERPKGSFSTLEIQRTEQGDSAMYLCASSLQGQMNTEAFFGQGTRLTVV.